This TCR beta chain emerged from a study of blood T cell repertoires in COVID-19 (dated by TCRdb to 2020 to 2021). Study-level background: For ImmuneRACE Cohort 3, a participant was defined as recovered based on two consecutive negative NP/OP PCR tests, clearance by a healthcare professional, or resolution of symptoms. Collaborator samples came from the United States, Italy and Spain and covered acute and convalescent phases of COVID-19. The prospective study material was composed of cDNA or gDNA derived from T cells, B-cell-depleted T cells, or PBMCs. The dataset comprised deeply sampled blood TCRbeta repertoires from subjects exposed to, actively infected with, or recovered from COVID-19. A freely available public database, intended as a resource for researchers studying the immune response to SARS-CoV-2, is where the repertoires were released. Samples were obtained from the ongoing ImmuneRACE study (first 160 participants) and from 1,200 or so subjects provided by 6 global collaborators. Sample metadata almost always included a de-identified subject ID, COVID-19 status, age in years and sex. HLA class I and class II types, where available, came from metadata supplied by the sample provider rather than from assay-based typing. Study-wide findings and limitations: The amount of clinical and demographic metadata varied by source and participant and was provided uncurated.

TCRbeta CDR3 regions were amplified from genomic DNA by means of the immunoSEQ Assay, a bias-controlled multiplex PCR. Turning to the authors' computational methods: The number of nucleated cells in each sample was estimated from the amplification of reference gene primers within the assay. To quantify the absolute abundance of each unique TCRbeta CDR3 rearrangement, sequence reads were collapsed and filtered. For each sample, productive Simpson clonality was calculated as the square root of Simpson's diversity index over productive rearrangements. TCRdb limited this immuneACCESS table to in-frame rearrangements with V and J called. A share of clones is missing; checked studies link under half to unresolved V genes, and the rest is unexplained. V and J calls and clone size are those listed in that table; D and trimming were worked out from the DNA. The sample profile shows under 150,000 clones; 84% of them were found once. The top ten hold roughly 4.3% of the sample.

V and J lose 6 bases and 3 bases, and a span of 15 bases separates them. The CDR3 covers 15 residues, taking in both the cysteine and the phenylalanine. Solely the CDR3 DNA is kept, with 45 bases framed from the first base. CDR1 and CDR2 (MDHEN, SYDVKM) derive from the germline V gene. Enrolling through a virtual design, the prospective study's participants ranged in age from roughly 18 to 90 years and lived across more than 20 United States geographic areas. Cohort assignment in the prospective study relied on participant-reported clinical history from a screening survey and a study questionnaire. Each participant in the prospective study had whole blood, serum and a nasopharyngeal or oropharyngeal swab collected by mobile phlebotomists. Prospective study participants could optionally give additional blood draws and questionnaires over an approximately 2-month period. Prospective study blood samples were shipped either frozen or at room temperature before DNA extraction.

This clone was seen a handful of times. The specificity of this receptor is unknown. No qualities accompany the bases; no much larger clone lies one base away. The specimen was PBMCs or T cells enriched from blood (not recorded which). The origin of this receptor is a man over 45 in a cohort exposed to, infected with or recovered from COVID-19 (not recorded which). This chain is built from TRBV28 and TRBJ2-1; no D gene can be assigned with confidence. The CDR3 region has the sequence CASSRSLAHYNEQFF. DNA sequence: TGTGCCAGCAGCCGTAGCTTAGCCCACTACAATGAGCAGTTCTTC.